The TCR beta chain described here comes from a study of beta chain features in type 1 diabetes (dated by TCRdb to the late 2010s). With regard to the full study: No differences in mean age, gender distribution, total cell number or subset yield were found between patients and healthy donors. In the study, TCRB repertoires of sorted circulating CD4+ T cell subsets from recently diagnosed type 1 diabetes patients were compared with those of matched healthy donors. Regulatory and stem cell-like memory subsets were obtained from only 8 patients and roughly eight healthy donors, while naive and central memory subsets were obtained from all 30 or so donors. A total of some 110 million sorted cells were examined across all samples, and a strong correlation was observed between cell number per subset and RNA yield. Summary of the overall study and its limitations: HLA sub-analyses involved small numbers of individuals, so any influence of HLA type on TCRB rearrangement remained unresolved. Sequencing cDNA rather than genomic DNA could over-represent highly expressing activated cells, although activation and CD3 levels did not differ between groups. At VDJ recombination sites, type 1 diabetes patients had fewer insertions and more deleted nucleotides, which implies abnormalities in thymic rearrangement. Type 1 diabetes patients showed a moderate but significant shortening of TCRB CDR3 length in all four CD4+ subsets. Shorter templates might be favored by PCR, yet because patient and control samples were amplified and corrected together, any such skew would affect both groups equally. The naive, central memory and regulatory TCRB repertoires appeared to resemble one another more closely among patients than among healthy donors.

Each donor gave one peripheral blood draw, roughly 0.12 L on average, collected into heparinised tubes. Using a panel that included CD45RO, CCR7, CD25, CD127, CD95 and CD27, naive, central memory, regulatory and stem cell-like memory CD4+ T cells were sorted on a BD FACSAria II. A purity above 95% was achieved for all sorted populations. Right away, PBMCs were isolated by Lymphoprep density gradient centrifugation and were stained directly, with no culture step. To minimize batch effects, samples were stained and sorted in pairs, one healthy donor with one patient per experiment. This clone was recorded a few times. What this receptor recognizes is not known. No base quality information exists; no much larger clone differs at one position. The entire isolated RNA was reverse transcribed using the High Capacity cDNA Reverse Transcription Kit, and thus expressed TCRB transcripts were sequenced. Naive, central memory and regulatory T cell samples underwent deep immunoSEQ sequencing, averaging about 3.57 million total reads per sample. Sorted cells were lysed in RLT buffer and RNA was extracted with DNase-treated RNeasy Micro or Mini kits, depending on cell number. To prevent cross-contamination, each cell subset was processed individually, whereas patient and healthy donor samples were processed jointly. TCRB sequences were amplified from cDNA with the immunoSEQ multiplex PCR, producing 87-bp fragments spanning the CDR3 region. The amplicons were sequenced using the Illumina HiSeq platform. The study's processing was this. PCR bias was computationally corrected using synthetic template baselines, reads within Hamming distance 2 were collapsed, and singletons that could not be merged were discarded. Reads were aligned against IMGT to assign V, D and J genes, CDR3 length and insertions or deletions at six rearrangement sites. Within each subset, clonotype counts were normalized to sorted cell number, after which true diversity and Gini coefficients were computed with the tcR R package. Repertoire sharing was quantified using the overlap coefficient calculated on TCRB nucleotide sequences. As a proxy for the pre-selection repertoire, out-of-frame TCRB sequences from naive cells were analyzed. The table comes from immuneACCESS by way of TCRdb, which keeps in-frame sequences with V and J called. Part of the clones is missing from these tables; in studies checked, under half for an unresolved V gene and the rest for unknown reasons. The V and J calls and the clone size are those of that table, but D and trimming were determined from the DNA. Counted in this sample were about 900,000 clones; about 17% of them appeared once. Of the sample, 0.02% to 0.03% falls within the top ten clones.

From the germline V gene (reference sequence), CDR1 is SEHNR and CDR2 is FQNEAQ. The CDR3 spans 13 residues, from the cysteine through the phenylalanine. Kept here is only the CDR3 DNA, which spans 39 bases and is read in frame from base 1. V loses 3 bases of germline sequence and J loses 3 bases, and the interval between the two ends is 7 bases. This chain is built from TRBV7-9 and TRBJ2-3, with the D gene too uncertain to name. The sequenced material came from naive CD4+ T cells from blood. What the cell subset or site label conveys for this sample: true naive CD4+ T cells. The clonotype comes from a woman under 30 in good health. CDR3 reads: CASSLTPTDTQYF. The DNA sequence follows: TGTGCCAGCAGCTTGACCCCTACAGATACGCAGTATTTT.